This T cell receptor (beta chain) was profiled in a study of T cell responses to AZD1222 COVID-19 vaccine. Study information: Pooling of second doses given at about 4 or about 12 weeks was done. Study-wide findings and caveats: Among AZD1222 vaccinees, only 5 to 7 were seropositive at baseline.

The CDR3 has 14 residues. Germline assignment: CDR1 LGHDT and CDR2 YNNKEL (reference sequence). Trimming shortened V by 1 base and J by 2 bases, and 6 bases separated the two germline ends. Clones were read by immunoSEQ multiplex PCR, and TCRdb kept only the in-frame ones, dropping some. The sample shows under 200,000 clones, around 93% of them seen only once. As concerns this clone: Its matching antigen is unknown.

The clonotype comes from an adult in good health. The sample was peripheral blood, taken on day 0 of AZD1222 vaccination. V is TRBV3-1 (or the pseudogene TRBV3-2) and J is TRBJ2-1; D unclear. CDR3 sequence (DNA): TGTGCCAGCAGCCAAGGGTCCACCTACAATGAGCAGTTCTTC. Its translation: CASSQGSTYNEQFF.